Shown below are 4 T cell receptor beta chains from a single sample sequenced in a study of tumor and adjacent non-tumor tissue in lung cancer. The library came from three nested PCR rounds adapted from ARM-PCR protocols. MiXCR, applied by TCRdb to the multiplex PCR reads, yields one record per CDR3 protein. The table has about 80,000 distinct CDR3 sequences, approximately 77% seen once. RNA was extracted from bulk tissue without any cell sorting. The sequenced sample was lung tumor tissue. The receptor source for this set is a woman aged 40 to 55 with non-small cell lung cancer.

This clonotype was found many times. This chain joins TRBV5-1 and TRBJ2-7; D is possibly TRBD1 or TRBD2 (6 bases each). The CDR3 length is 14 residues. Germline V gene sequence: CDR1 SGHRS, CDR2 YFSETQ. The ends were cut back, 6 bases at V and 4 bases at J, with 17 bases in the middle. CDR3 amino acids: CASMVGGGPYEQYF. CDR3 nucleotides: TGCGCCAGCATGGTCGGAGGGGGGCCTTACGAGCAGTACTTC.

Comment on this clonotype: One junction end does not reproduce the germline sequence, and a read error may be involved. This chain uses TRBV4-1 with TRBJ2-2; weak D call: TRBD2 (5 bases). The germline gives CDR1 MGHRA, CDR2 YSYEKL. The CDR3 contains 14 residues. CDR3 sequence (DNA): TGTGCCAGCAGCCGCGGCGGATCCACCGGGGAGCTGTCTTTT. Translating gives CASSRGGSTGELSF.

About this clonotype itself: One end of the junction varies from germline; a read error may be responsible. CDR3 loop: CSVRWTLHNEQFF. CDR3 nucleotides: TGTAGCGTAAGGTGGACACTTCACAATGAGCAGTTCTTC. The chain combines TRBV29-1 with TRBJ2-1, with D perhaps assigned TRBD1 or TRBD2 (5 bases each). The CDR3 has 13 amino acids. Germline V gives CDR1 SQVTM, CDR2 ANQGSEA.

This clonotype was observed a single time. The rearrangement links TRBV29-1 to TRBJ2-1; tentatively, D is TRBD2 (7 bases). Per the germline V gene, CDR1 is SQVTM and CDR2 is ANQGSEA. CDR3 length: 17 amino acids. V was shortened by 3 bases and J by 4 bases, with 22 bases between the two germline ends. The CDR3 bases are TGCAGCGTTGATGAGTTGACTAGCAGGGGTTGGTACAATGAGCAGTTCTTC. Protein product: CSVDELTSRGWYNEQFF.